The clone carrying this TCR beta chain was found once. What it binds is unknown. These data belong to a study of regulatory dendritic cells for organ transplantation. Study-wide context: LPS was added to dendritic cell cultures on day 6.

Trimming at V came to 5 bases and at J to 6 bases, leaving 6 bases not matched to a gene. CDR3 length: 14 residues. The germline gives CDR1 MNHEY, CDR2 SVGAGI. Allogeneic regulatory or mature dendritic cells were co-cultured for under six days with CFSE-labeled sorted T cells at 1:10. Study conclusions and caveats: Memory CD8+ clonal expansion seemed more limited with regulatory than mature dendritic cells. Of resting T cell subsets, memory CD8+ had the most alloreactive clonotypes.

TCRdb keeps only in-frame clones here, not all; method: immunoSEQ multiplex PCR. This sample yields 20,000 or so clones, of which approximately 85% are seen a single time; about 0.24% belongs to the top ten. Sequenced input: naive CD4+ T cells from blood cultured with dendritic cells. Subset described: CD45RA+ naive T cells. The chain uses TRBV6-5 and TRBJ2-7, with 11 bases that match TRBD1. This sequence was found in a human donor in good health. The CDR3 DNA reads TGTGCCAGCAGTAGGACGGGACAGGGGGGCGAGCAGTACTTC. Translating gives CASSRTGQGGEQYF.